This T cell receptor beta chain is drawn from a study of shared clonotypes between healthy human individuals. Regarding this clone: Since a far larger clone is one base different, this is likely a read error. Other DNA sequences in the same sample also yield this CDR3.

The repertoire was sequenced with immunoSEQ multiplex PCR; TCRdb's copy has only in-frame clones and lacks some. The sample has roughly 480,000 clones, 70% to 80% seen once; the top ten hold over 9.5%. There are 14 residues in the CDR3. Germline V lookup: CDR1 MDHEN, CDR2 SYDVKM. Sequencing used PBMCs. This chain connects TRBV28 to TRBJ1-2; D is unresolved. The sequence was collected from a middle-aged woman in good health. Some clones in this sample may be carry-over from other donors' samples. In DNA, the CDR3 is TGCGCCAGCACCTTGACACATCTTAACTATGGCTACACCTTC. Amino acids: CASTLTHLNYGYTF.